Listed below are T cell receptor beta chains from one sample, sequenced in a study of shared clonotypes between healthy human individuals. Data came from immunoSEQ multiplex PCR; TCRdb stores just in-frame clones and leaves some out. The sample comprises some 500,000 clones, 90% to 97% of which are singletons, and approximately 0.062% rests with the top ten. The sequencing sample was made of naive CD4+ T cells sorted from blood. The origin of the receptors is a woman under 40 in good health. Each CDR3 is given without its conserved first and last residue. Not all rows give a size; the values are once, few, many and, for expanded clones, a class.

abundance	j_gene	v_gene	CDR3aa
-	TRBJ1-4	TRBV19	ASSVGTGVVKLF
-	TRBJ2-3	TRBV2	ASSLTGERWY
-	TRBJ2-1	TRBV6-6	ASRPTEPYNEQF
-	TRBJ1-3	TRBV6-6	ASSFPLRGSGNTIY
-	TRBJ1-6	TRBV30	AWSDVPNSPLH
-	TRBJ2-2	TRBV7-6	ASSPVPSTNTGELF
-	TRBJ2-7	TRBV5-4	ASSSPKGAGEQY
-	TRBJ1-2	TRBV29-1	SVVGGSYGYT
-	TRBJ2-1	TRBV2	ASSELVSNEQF
-	TRBJ2-7	TRBV28	ASSLFGGTYEQY
once	TRBJ1-3	TRBV28	ASSPPTGGTGNTIY
-	TRBJ1-4	TRBV11-2	ASSLGQVGEKLF
-	TRBJ2-5	TRBV20-1	SARDEVQY
-	TRBJ1-1	TRBV28	ASSFLHSGGTEAF